Presented here are 8 T cell receptor beta chains from one specimen sequenced in a study of T cell responses to AZD1222 COVID-19 vaccine. Sequencing used immunoSEQ multiplex PCR; TCRdb keeps in-frame clones, though not all of them. Among about 68,000 clones listed, more than 70% were seen once. This specimen was peripheral blood, taken on day 0 of AZD1222 vaccination. These receptors all stem from an adult in good health.

The V gene is TRBV30, the J gene TRBJ2-7; D perhaps matches TRBD2 (5 bases). Germline lookup yields CDR1 GTSNPN and CDR2 SVGIG (reference sequence). Trimming took 0 bases from V and 2 from J, leaving 11 bases between them. This CDR3 region has 14 residues. As DNA, the CDR3 is TGTGCCTGGAGTGTGGGTCGGGGAACCTACGAGCAGTACTTC. Amino acids: CAWSVGRGTYEQYF.

The V and J genes are TRBV29-1 and TRBJ2-7; 7 nucleotides agree with TRBD1. Trimming cost V 6 bases and J 4 bases; bases outside gene matches: 6. The germline V gene has CDR1 SQVTM and CDR2 ANQGSEA. The CDR3 has 12 residues. CDR3: CSVQQGEYEQYF. The CDR3 DNA reads as TGCAGCGTGCAGCAGGGGGAGTACGAGCAGTACTTC.

The rearrangement uses TRBV6-1 and TRBJ1-1; D may be TRBD1 (5 bases). Germline V gene lookup returns CDR1 MNHNS and CDR2 SASEGT. The CDR3 spans 15 residues. V lost 1 base and J lost 1, with 10 bases in between. CDR3 region: CASSEVFGGNTEAFF. CDR3 bases: TGTGCCAGCAGTGAAGTTTTCGGGGGGAACACTGAAGCTTTCTTT.

The chain recombines TRBV14 with TRBJ1-2, with 9 bases fitting TRBD1. The V gene's germline CDR1 is SGHDN and CDR2 FVKESK. The CDR3 covers 15 residues. The V segment lost 2 bases and the J segment 4 bases; nucleotides outside the gene matches: 5. The CDR3 reads CASSQTDRGIYGYTF. The CDR3 DNA is TGTGCCAGCAGCCAAACGGACAGGGGAATCTATGGCTACACCTTC.

In this sample, this clone turned up a few times. The CDR3 loop is CASSLYLGQGTYEQYF. CDR3 nucleotide sequence: TGTGCCAGCAGTTTATATTTGGGACAGGGAACCTACGAGCAGTACTTC. The chain uses TRBV28 and TRBJ2-7; TRBD1 matches at 9 bases. With V trimmed by 1 base and J by 2 bases, 6 bases remained unmatched. The CDR3 runs to 16 residues. Germline CDR1 reads MDHEN; CDR2 reads SYDVKM. The full variable domain, rest sourced from reference TRBV28 and TRBJ2-7, is DVKVTQSSRYLVKRTGEKVFLECVQDMDHENMFWYRQDPGLGLRLIYFSYDVKMKEKGDIPEGYSVSREKKERFSLILESASTNQTSMYLCASSLYLGQGTYEQYFGPGTRLTVT.

This clone was detected a few times. J is TRBJ2-1 and V is TRBV7-6; TRBD2 is a possible D gene (6 bases). This CDR3 is built from 15 residues. With 5 bases removed from V and 8 bases from J, the gap between germline ends came to 19 bases. The V gene's germline CDR1 is SGHVS and CDR2 FNYEAQ. In nucleotides, the CDR3 is TGTGCCAGCAGCCCTCTGGCGGGAACCCTGGATGAGCAGTTCTTC. It is translated as CASSPLAGTLDEQFF.

This clone was seen just once. The genes are TRBV13 and TRBJ1-2; 8 nucleotides match TRBD1. The V gene end was trimmed by 4 bases and the J gene end by 10 bases; junction bases not matched to a gene: 11. Germline V lookup: CDR1 PRHDT, CDR2 FYEKMQ (reference sequence). This CDR3 has 14 residues. The CDR3 coding sequence is TGTGCCAGCAGCTCCCCGGACAGGGCCGATGACTACACCTTC. It translates to CASSSPDRADDYTF.

The rearrangement joins TRBV6-4 to TRBJ2-5; no firm D call. This CDR3 contains 14 residues. Trimming cost V 0 bases and J 2 bases, with 7 bases left between them. Germline CDR1 MRHNA, CDR2 SNTAGT. CDR3 loop: CASSDSNPQETQYF. In DNA form, the CDR3 reads TGTGCCAGCAGTGACTCGAATCCTCAAGAGACCCAGTACTTC.